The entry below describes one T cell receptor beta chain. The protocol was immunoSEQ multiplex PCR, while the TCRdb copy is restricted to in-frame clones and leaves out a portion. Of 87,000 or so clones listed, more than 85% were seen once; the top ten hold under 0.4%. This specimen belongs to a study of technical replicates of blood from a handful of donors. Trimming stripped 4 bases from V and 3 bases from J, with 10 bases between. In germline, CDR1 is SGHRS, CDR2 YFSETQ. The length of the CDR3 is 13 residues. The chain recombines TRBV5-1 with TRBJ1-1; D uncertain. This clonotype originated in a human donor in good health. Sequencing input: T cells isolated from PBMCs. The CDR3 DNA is TGCGCCAGCAGCCCAAACGGGGACACTGAAGCTTTCTTT. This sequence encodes CASSPNGDTEAFF.